The clone carrying this T cell receptor beta chain was detected once. What it binds is unknown. The study gave focal radiation plus ipilimumab CTLA-4 blockade to patients with chemo-refractory metastatic non-small-cell lung cancer. The sample originates from a study of radiotherapy plus CTLA-4 blockade in lung cancer. Looking at the study overall: Patients showed objective responses in roughly 19% of cases and disease control in roughly 31%.

General study points: Response was reportedly best predicted by early blood T cell clone dynamics, with interferon-beta. Tumor-origin TCR clones grew in blood after radiotherapy plus ipilimumab.

Only in-frame clones appear in the TCRdb table, and some are missing; sequencing was by immunoSEQ multiplex PCR. The profile covers roughly 58,000 clones, with about 80% appearing a single time and about 6.1% taken by the ten largest. Germline lookup yields CDR1 SGHNT and CDR2 YYREEE (reference sequence). The CDR3 covers 15 residues. Trimming took 4 bases from V and 0 from J; bases not matched to a gene: 2. This chain joins TRBV5-4 and TRBJ2-3; the match to TRBD2 covers 10 bases. This sample comprised peripheral blood, obtained from a patient treated with radiotherapy plus ipilimumab. The receptor was derived from a human donor with non-small cell lung cancer whose response to radiotherapy plus ipilimumab could not be evaluated. The DNA for the CDR3 is TGTGCCAGCAGCCCGACTAGCGGGAGCACAGATACGCAGTATTTT. This encodes CASSPTSGSTDTQYF.